Sequencing of this T cell receptor beta chain was carried out in a study of T cell responses to AZD1222 COVID-19 vaccine. The method was immunoSEQ multiplex PCR; TCRdb's version includes in-frame clones alone and lacks a portion of them. In the table there are roughly 87,000 clones, more than 70% of which are singletons. V lost 4 bases, J lost 0 bases, and 16 bases lay in between. The CDR3 has 16 amino acids. Germline values: CDR1 SGHDT, CDR2 YYEEEE. This rearrangement joins TRBV5-6 to TRBJ1-1, with D uncertain. This TCR was sampled from an adult who received the AZD1222 COVID-19 vaccine. The specimen comprised peripheral blood, sampled 28 days after the second AZD1222 dose. The CDR3 reads CASSPYSVSLNTEAFF. Written as DNA, the CDR3 is TGTGCCAGCAGCCCCTACTCTGTCAGTCTGAACACTGAAGCTTTCTTT. The complete variable domain, with remaining parts taken from reference TRBV5-6 and TRBJ1-1, reads DAGVTQSPTHLIKTRGQQVTLRCSPKSGHDTVSWYQQALGQGPQFIFQYYEEEERQRGNFPDRFSGHQFPNYSSELNVNALLLGDSALYLCASSPYSVSLNTEAFFGQGTRLTVV.